These T cell receptor beta chains were read from a single sample in a study of OX40 agonist ivuxolimab in advanced cancers. The data were produced by immunoSEQ multiplex PCR, yet TCRdb's version contains in-frame clones alone and is incomplete. Altogether some 86,000 clones are present, 94% being singletons, with the ten largest covering around a tenth. Sequencing used CD4+ or CD8+ T cells sorted from blood, obtained in a trial of the OX40 agonist ivuxolimab. The receptors shown here come from an adult with an advanced solid tumor such as melanoma, head and neck, liver or kidney cancer. Each CDR3 is given with its conserved first and last residue. The D gene is left open where the match is weak.

D	V	J	DNA	CDR3
NA	TRBV15	TRBJ2-5	TGTGCCACCAGCACTAGGGCCGGCGGGCAAGAGACCCAGTACTTC	CATSTRAGGQETQYF
NA	TRBV27	TRBJ2-7	TGTGCCAGTTCAGGGGGGGCCGGCGGCGAGCAGTACTTC	CASSGGAGGEQYF
NA	TRBV10-3	TRBJ2-1	TGTGCCATCAGTTTCCGACTAGATGAGCAGTTCTTC	CAISFRLDEQFF
NA	TRBV15	TRBJ2-3	TGTGCCACCCGGGGGTTTGAATATACGCAGTATTTT	CATRGFEYTQYF
NA	TRBV4-3	TRBJ1-3	TGCGCCAGCAGCCAAGATTTTGCAGGGTCTGGAAACACCATATATTTT	CASSQDFAGSGNTIYF
NA	TRBV30	TRBJ1-1	TGTGCCTCTAACCACCCCGGGGGTCTGTATGCTTTCTTT	CASNHPGGLYAFF
NA	TRBV28	TRBJ2-5	TGTGCCAGCAGTTCCGTTGGGGGGAGTGAGACCCAGTACTTC	CASSSVGGSETQYF
NA	TRBV6-1	TRBJ1-2	TGTGCCGCTCGTTCCGTTAGGGAATTTGATGGCTACACCTTC	CAARSVREFDGYTF
TRBD1	TRBV4-2	TRBJ1-1	TGTGCCAGCAGCCAAGTAATGGCAGGGGGCGCGGGCACTGAAGCTTTCTTT	CASSQVMAGGAGTEAFF
TRBD1	TRBV30	TRBJ1-1	TGTGCCTGGACCCACCCTGGACAGGCCGCCGAAGCTTTCTTT	CAWTHPGQAAEAFF
NA	TRBV4-1	TRBJ2-1	TGCGCCAGCAGCCTCCCAGCCGATGAGCAGTTCTTC	CASSLPADEQFF
TRBD2	TRBV27	TRBJ2-1	TGTGCCAGCAGTTTAGGAGCGGGAGAGATCAATGAGCAGTTCTTC	CASSLGAGEINEQFF
TRBD1	TRBV29-1	TRBJ2-3	TGCAGCGTTGACGGGACAGGCCTCACAGATACGCAGTATTTT	CSVDGTGLTDTQYF
TRBD1	TRBV5-1	TRBJ2-7	TGCGCCAGCAGCCCCCGGGACAGGGGGATCTACGAGCAGTACTTC	CASSPRDRGIYEQYF
NA	TRBV4-3	TRBJ1-2	TGCGCCAGCAGCCATGCAGGCAGGGGATTAGGGGGCTACACCTTC	CASSHAGRGLGGYTF
NA	TRBV12-5	TRBJ2-3	TGTGCTAGTGGTTTACCAGGGACTTTCACAGATACGCAGTATTTT	CASGLPGTFTDTQYF
TRBD1	TRBV28	TRBJ1-2	TGTGCCAGCAGGTGGGACAGTGGCTACACCTTC	CASRWDSGYTF
NA	TRBV27	TRBJ2-1	TGTGCCAGCAGTTTATTACCGGGAAAAAGCGGCTACAATGAGCAGTTCTTC	CASSLLPGKSGYNEQFF
NA	TRBV6-1	TRBJ2-6	TGTGCCAGCAGTGAAGCGGAAGGTGGGGCCAACGTCCTGACTTTC	CASSEAEGGANVLTF
NA	TRBV7-9	TRBJ2-7	TGTGCCAGCAGCTCGTCCGGGGTGACCTACGAGCAGTACTTC	CASSSSGVTYEQYF
NA	TRBV19	TRBJ2-7	TGTGCCAGTAGTATATCCGGCGGTGCGGTCTACGAGCAGTACTTC	CASSISGGAVYEQYF
NA	TRBV7-3	TRBJ2-1	TGTGCCAGCAGCCCCGGACTTCACCTTGAGCAGTTCTTC	CASSPGLHLEQFF
TRBD2	TRBV9	TRBJ2-1	TGTGCCAGCAGTCCCAGCTCGACTAGCGGGAGGGCCTGGTACAATGAGCAGTTCTTC	CASSPSSTSGRAWYNEQFF
TRBD2	TRBV5-1	TRBJ2-1	TGCGCCAGCAGCCCGTCTAGCGGCCTCAATGAGCAGTTCTTC	CASSPSSGLNEQFF
NA	TRBV7-2	TRBJ2-5	TGTGCCAGCAGCCAGAGCGCGCTGCAAGAGACCCAGTACTTC	CASSQSALQETQYF
TRBD1	TRBV11-2	TRBJ1-3	TGTGCCAGCAGCAGAGGGACAGGATCCTACTCTGGAAACACCATATATTTT	CASSRGTGSYSGNTIYF
TRBD2	TRBV19	TRBJ2-2	TGTGCCAGTAGTATCTGGACAGCGGGAGACACCGGGGAGCTGTTTTTT	CASSIWTAGDTGELFF
NA	TRBV4-1	TRBJ1-6	TGCGCCAGCAGCCAGACCACGACAGATTATAATTCACCCCTCCACTTT	CASSQTTTDYNSPLHF
TRBD2	TRBV28	TRBJ2-5	TGTGCCAGCAGTAGGTATGACAGCGGGGGTGAGACCCAGTACTTC	CASSRYDSGGETQYF
NA	TRBV29-1	TRBJ2-1	TGCAGCGTTCTAGGACAGGAGGGGTCCTACAATGAGCAGTTCTTC	CSVLGQEGSYNEQFF
NA	TRBV15	TRBJ2-5	TGTGCCACCGAAGAGGGGGTCGACCAAGAGACCCAGTACTTC	CATEEGVDQETQYF
NA	TRBV7-9	TRBJ2-7	TGTGCCAGCAGCTTATATGACGAAATCTCCTACGAGCAGTACTTC	CASSLYDEISYEQYF
TRBD2	TRBV11-1	TRBJ2-1	TGTGCCAGCGAAGGGCTAGCGGGAGGGAGCTCCTACAATGAGCAGTTCTTC	CASEGLAGGSSYNEQFF